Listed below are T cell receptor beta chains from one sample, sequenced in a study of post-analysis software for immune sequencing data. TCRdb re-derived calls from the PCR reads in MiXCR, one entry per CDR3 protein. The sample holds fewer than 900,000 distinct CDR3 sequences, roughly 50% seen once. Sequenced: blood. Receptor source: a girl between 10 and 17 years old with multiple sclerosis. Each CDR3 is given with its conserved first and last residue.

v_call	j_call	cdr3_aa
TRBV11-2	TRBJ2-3	CASSLGGSQYF
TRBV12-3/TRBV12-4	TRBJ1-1	CASSLLGSGVNTEAFF
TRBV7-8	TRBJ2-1	CASSLVGTSGAYYNEQFF
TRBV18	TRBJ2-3	CASSPKELSGQYF
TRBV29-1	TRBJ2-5	CSGTGNQETQYF
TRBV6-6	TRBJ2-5	CASSQLAGIQETQYF
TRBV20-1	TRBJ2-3	CSASGDPTSTDTQYF
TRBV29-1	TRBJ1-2	CSSYRDKVDGYTF
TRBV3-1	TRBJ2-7	CASSQPQGLSSYEQYF
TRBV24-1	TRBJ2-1	CATSETGWGVAGASTYNEQFF
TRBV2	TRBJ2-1	CASSAPGGNEQFF
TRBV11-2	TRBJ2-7	CASSWGVSYEQYF
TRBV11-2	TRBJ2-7	CASSLYLVGLEQYF
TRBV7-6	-	CASSFLDPYEQYF
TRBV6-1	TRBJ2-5	CASKEGLAGVETQYF
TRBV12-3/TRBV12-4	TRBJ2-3	CASSLPNPDTQYF
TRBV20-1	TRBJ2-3	CSAPPLGAVQANTQYF
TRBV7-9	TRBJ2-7	CASSKGTSGNDEQYF
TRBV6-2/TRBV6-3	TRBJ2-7	CASSYRDSQFYEQYF
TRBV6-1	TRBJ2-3	CASSLSLTGADTQYF
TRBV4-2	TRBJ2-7	CASSQDATGEAYEQYF
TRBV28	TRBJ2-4	CASSLWTQFQYF
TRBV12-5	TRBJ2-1	CASGLNLAGPYNEQFF
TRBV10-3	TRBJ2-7	CAISEPWEGSYEQYF
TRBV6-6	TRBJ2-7	CASSPGIRNSYEQYF